These 17 T cell receptor beta chains were all obtained from the same sample, sequenced in a study of CD8 T cells in Susac syndrome. cDNA came from 0.5 to 1 ug RNA primed by random hexamers. TCRdb reprocessed the immunoSEQ multiplex PCR reads with MiXCR, giving one entry per CDR3 protein. Of roughly 130,000 distinct CDR3 sequences in the sample, roughly 94% were seen once. The sequenced sample was CD4+ T cells from PBMCs. Every receptor here comes from a human donor with multiple sclerosis.

The chain combines TRBV30 with TRBJ1-1; no definite D call. The CDR3 runs to 14 residues. Per germline, CDR1 GTSNPN and CDR2 SVGIG (reference sequence). The germline V and J ends were trimmed by 2 bases and 0 bases, with 10 bases remaining between them. The CDR3 protein is CAWSPGPLNTEAFF. The CDR3 coding sequence is TGTGCCTGGAGTCCCGGACCCTTGAACACTGAAGCTTTCTTT. Full variable domain (remainder filled in from reference TRBV30 and TRBJ1-1): SQTIHQWPATLVQPVGSPLSLECTVEGTSNPNLYWYRQAAGRGLQLLFYSVGIGQISSEVPQNLSASRPQDRQFILSSKKLLLSDSGFYLCAWSPGPLNTEAFFGQGTRLTVV.

The V and J genes are TRBV25-1 and TRBJ2-5; D uncertain. The CDR3 has 11 residues. Germline CDR1 reads MGHDK; CDR2 reads SYGVNS. V was cut by 3 bases and J by 5 bases, with 4 bases left in between. CDR3 protein: CASSDWETQYF. CDR3 bases: TGTGCCAGCAGTGATTGGGAGACCCAGTACTTC.

This clonotype was detected only a few times. The J gene is TRBJ2-7, the V gene TRBV5-1; no clear D gene. CDR3 length: 16 amino acids. Germline V gives CDR1 SGHRS, CDR2 YFSETQ. Deletions cut 0 bases from V and 1 base from J, with 14 bases between. The CDR3 DNA is TGCGCCAGCAGCTTGGGAGGCCTCCGACCATCCTACGAGCAGTACTTC. Translating gives CASSLGGLRPSYEQYF.

The chain employs TRBV18 and TRBJ2-7; 13 nucleotides match TRBD2. Losses at the gene ends were 3 bases for V and 5 bases for J; bases not matched to a gene: 10. This CDR3 contains 17 residues. Looked up from germline, CDR1 is KGHSH and CDR2 is LQKENI. CDR3 DNA: TGTGCCAGCTCACCTCAAAATCCCGGACTAGCGGGAGACGAGCAGTACTTC. It encodes CASSPQNPGLAGDEQYF.

J is TRBJ2-7 and V is TRBV4-3; D call uncertain. There are 14 residues in the CDR3. V lost 0 bases and J lost 5, with 11 bases in between. Germline loops: CDR1 LGHNA, CDR2 YSLEER. CDR3 nucleotide sequence: TGCGCCAGCAGCCAAGAATACAGCACCCACGAGCAGTACTTC. This gives the protein CASSQEYSTHEQYF.

This chain connects TRBV6-5 to TRBJ1-1; D call uncertain. The germline V gene encodes CDR1 MNHEY and CDR2 SVGAGI. The CDR3 length is 14 residues. Trimming removed 2 bases at V and 6 bases at J, with 13 bases between. The CDR3 loop is CASSYVAGGSEAFF. CDR3 DNA: TGTGCCAGCAGTTACGTGGCCGGAGGGTCTGAAGCTTTCTTT.

CDR3 region: CASSLEGGAFDTQYF. For the CDR3, the DNA is TGTGCCAGCAGCTTAGAGGGCGGGGCATTTGATACGCAGTATTTT. The chain couples TRBV7-2 to TRBJ2-3; D is possibly TRBD2 (6 bases). The CDR3 runs to 15 residues. The germline gives CDR1 SGHTA, CDR2 FQGNSA. The ends were cut back, 1 base at V and 6 bases at J, with 14 bases in the middle.

The CDR3 loop reads CATSGQDGQPQHF. In nucleotides, the CDR3 is TGTGCCACTTCGGGACAGGACGGTCAGCCCCAGCATTTT. The J gene is TRBJ1-5, the V gene TRBV24-1, with 8 positions matching TRBD1. The V gene end was trimmed by 10 bases and the J gene end by 6 bases; junction bases not matched to a gene: 7. This CDR3 comprises 13 residues. Germline CDR1 reads KGHDR; CDR2 reads SFDVKD.

This chain connects TRBV5-1 to TRBJ2-1, with unresolved D. V lost 2 bases to trimming and J lost 10 bases, with 16 bases between them. Germline assignment: CDR1 SGHRS and CDR2 YFSETQ. The CDR3 has 14 residues. The CDR3 protein is CASSLRATRKEQFF. The DNA of the CDR3 is TGCGCCAGCAGCTTAAGGGCCACGCGGAAAGAGCAGTTCTTC.

The chain carries TRBV20-1 and TRBJ2-5; D might be TRBD2 (7 bases). This CDR3 is built from 14 residues. The V and J ends lost 0 bases and 5 bases respectively, with 13 bases between them. Germline values: CDR1 DFQATT, CDR2 SNEGSKA (reference sequence). The chain's CDR3 is CSARDSGGAETQYF. CDR3 nucleotide sequence: TGCAGTGCTAGAGATTCGGGGGGCGCGGAGACCCAGTACTTC.

In DNA form, the CDR3 reads TGTGCCTGGAGTCCATCGACCGCTACAGAGACCCAGTACTTC. Protein product: CAWSPSTATETQYF. V gene TRBV30 combines with J gene TRBJ2-5; D unresolved. V shed 2 bases and J shed 4 bases, with 14 bases lying between them. This CDR3 spans 14 amino acids. Germline loops: CDR1 GTSNPN, CDR2 SVGIG (reference sequence).

The rearrangement uses TRBV19 and TRBJ1-2, with D unclear. Trimming stripped 1 base from V and 5 bases from J, with 17 bases between. The CDR3 runs 16 residues. CDR1 and CDR2 (germline): LNHDA, SQIVND (reference sequence). In DNA form, the CDR3 reads TGTGCCAGTAGTATAGTTTCGGGAATTCAAGTTTATGGCTACACCTTC. Amino acids: CASSIVSGIQVYGYTF.

The chain links TRBV19 to TRBJ1-6, with D perhaps TRBD1 (5 bases). The germline V and J ends were trimmed by 5 bases and 8 bases, with 13 bases remaining between them. Germline-derived CDR1 and CDR2 are LNHDA and SQIVND (reference sequence). This CDR3 is 14 amino acids long. The CDR3 reads CASSARGEDSPLHF. The CDR3 DNA reads TGTGCCAGTAGTGCGAGGGGCGAGGATTCACCCCTCCACTTT.

The rearrangement links TRBV7-9 to TRBJ2-3; D is unresolved. The CDR3 sequence is 12 residues long. Trimming cost V 5 bases and J 2 bases, with 5 bases left between them. Germline V gene data show CDR1 as SEHNR and CDR2 as FQNEAQ (reference sequence). CDR3 sequence reads: CASSQTTDTQYF. DNA for the CDR3: TGTGCCAGCAGCCAGACCACAGATACGCAGTATTTT.

The table lists this clonotype with a count of one. The rearrangement uses TRBV4-3 and TRBJ1-2, with D perhaps matching TRBD1 (5 bases). This CDR3 has 16 residues. Germline-derived CDR1 and CDR2 are LGHNA and YSLEER. V lost 0 bases and J 0 bases, leaving 11 bases between the germline ends. In nucleotides, the CDR3 is TGCGCCAGCAGCCAAGACCGGGGCCGGGCTAACTATGGCTACACCTTC. This codes for CASSQDRGRANYGYTF.

The genes are TRBV25-1 and TRBJ2-1; no reliable D call. This CDR3 contains 12 residues. With 2 bases removed from V and 14 bases from J, the gap between germline ends came to 13 bases. Per germline, CDR1 MGHDK and CDR2 SYGVNS. CDR3 nucleotide sequence: TGTGCCAGCAGTGAACGGGTGACAAGCGAGTTCTTC. Amino acid sequence: CASSERVTSEFF.

The chain links TRBV18 to TRBJ2-7; 10 bases agree with TRBD1. The V gene end was trimmed by 3 bases and the J gene end by 6 bases; junction bases not matched to a gene: 8. This CDR3 is 15 amino acids long. The germline gives CDR1 KGHSH, CDR2 LQKENI. The CDR3 bases are TGTGCCAGCTCACCTTCCGGGACAGGGGTCGGCGAGCAGTACTTC. It encodes CASSPSGTGVGEQYF.